The clone carrying this TCR beta chain was picked up a small number of times. The PCR contained 60 Vbeta and 13 Jbeta primers. Produced via immunoSEQ multiplex PCR; TCRdb's table is partial and in-frame only. Of about 150,000 clones listed, 60% to 85% are singletons. The sample comes from a study of cytomegalovirus exposure and HLA in healthy donors. The V and J ends lost 5 bases and 7 bases respectively, with 12 bases between them. Germline V gene lookup returns CDR1 SGHAT and CDR2 FQNNGV. The CDR3 has 12 amino acids. The source of this sequence is a man under 40 in good health and CMV-seronegative. The sequencing input was PBMCs. The gene calls are TRBV11-2 and TRBJ2-7, with no clear D. As DNA, the CDR3 is TGTGCCAGCAGCCCCCCTTCGGAGGAGCAGTACTTC. It specifies CASSPPSEEQYF.